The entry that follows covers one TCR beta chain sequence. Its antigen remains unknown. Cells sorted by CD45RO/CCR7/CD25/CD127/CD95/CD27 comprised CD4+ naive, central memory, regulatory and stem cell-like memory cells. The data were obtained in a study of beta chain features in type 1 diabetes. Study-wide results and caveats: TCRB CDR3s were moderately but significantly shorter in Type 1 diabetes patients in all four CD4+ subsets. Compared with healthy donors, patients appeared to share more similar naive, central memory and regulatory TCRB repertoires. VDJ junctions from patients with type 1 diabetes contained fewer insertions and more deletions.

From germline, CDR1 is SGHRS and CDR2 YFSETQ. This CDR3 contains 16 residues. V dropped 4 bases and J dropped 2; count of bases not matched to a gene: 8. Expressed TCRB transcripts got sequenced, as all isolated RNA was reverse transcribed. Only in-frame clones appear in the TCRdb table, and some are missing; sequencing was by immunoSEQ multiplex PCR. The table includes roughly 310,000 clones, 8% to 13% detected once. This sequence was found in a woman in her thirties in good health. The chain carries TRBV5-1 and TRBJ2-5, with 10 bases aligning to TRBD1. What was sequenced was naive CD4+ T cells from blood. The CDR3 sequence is CASSRWTGGSQETQYF. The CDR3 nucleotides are TGCGCCAGCAGCAGATGGACAGGGGGTTCTCAAGAGACCCAGTACTTC.